The 7 T cell receptor beta chains reported below all come from one sample, sequenced in a study of T cells in Graves' hyperthyroidism and ophthalmopathy. Amplified TCR beta CDR3 regions derived from RNA transcripts. HTBI primers were employed in a first-round RT-PCR of the TCR CDR3. TCRdb re-analysed the multiplex PCR reads in MiXCR, keeping a single row per CDR3 protein. Of hundreds of thousands of distinct CDR3 sequences in the sample, about 16% were seen once. Sequenced: blood. Receptors were obtained from a young woman with Graves' hyperthyroidism.

This clonotype appeared many times. This rearrangement joins TRBV12-3 or TRBV12-4 to TRBJ1-2, with no clear D. V lost 4 bases, J lost 5 bases, and 14 bases lay in between. CDR3 length equals 14 residues. The CDR3 DNA sequence: TGTGCCAGCAGTTCCCCGCCCGGGAGTTATGGCTACACCTTC. It codes for CASSSPPGSYGYTF.

This clonotype was detected ten times or more. The chain employs TRBV7-3 and TRBJ1-6; TRBD1 is a possible D gene (5 bases). The CDR3 has 13 residues. CDR1 is SGHTA and CDR2 is FQGTGA in the germline V gene. With 5 bases removed from V and 7 bases from J, the gap between germline ends came to 9 bases. CDR3: CASSPGVNSPLHF. The CDR3 nucleotides are TGTGCCAGCAGCCCGGGGGTCAATTCACCCCTCCACTTT.

The chain combines TRBV5-1 with TRBJ2-4, with 9 bases lining up with TRBD2. CDR1 is SGHRS and CDR2 is YFSETQ in the germline V gene. This CDR3 comprises 17 residues. V trimming: 0 bases; J trimming: 0 bases; junction bases outside the gene matches: 4. The CDR3 nucleotides read TGCGCCAGCAGCTTGGGTGGGACTAGCCGAGCCAAAAACATTCAGTACTTC. Protein sequence: CASSLGGTSRAKNIQYF. The full variable domain, rest sourced from reference TRBV5-1 and TRBJ2-4, is KAGVTQTPRYLIKTRGQQVTLSCSPISGHRSVSWYQQTPGQGLQFLFEYFSETQRNKGNFPGRFSGRQFSNSRSEMNVSTLELGDSALYLCASSLGGTSRAKNIQYFGAGTRLSVL.

This clonotype has a count of ten or more. The chain employs TRBV28 and TRBJ1-6, with unresolved D. This CDR3 is built from 14 residues. With 5 bases removed from V and 8 bases from J, the gap between germline ends came to 13 bases. Germline CDR1 reads MDHEN; CDR2 reads SYDVKM. CDR3 sequence reads: CASSLEPLDSPLHF. The CDR3 DNA reads TGTGCCAGCAGTCTAGAACCTTTGGATTCACCCCTCCACTTT.

At least ten counts were recorded for this clonotype. The DNA of the CDR3 is TGTGCCAGCTCACCGGGGACAGGGCACCAAGAGACCCAGTACTTC. It yields the protein CASSPGTGHQETQYF. The chain is built from TRBV18 and TRBJ2-5; 9 bases agree with TRBD1. This CDR3 spans 15 amino acids. The ends lost 3 bases at V and 0 bases at J; junction bases unmatched: 2. Germline CDR1 reads KGHSH; CDR2 reads LQKENI.

Concerning this clonotype itself: Germline and junction disagree at one end, which may indicate a read error. The chain has TRBV27 and TRBJ2-7; D might be TRBD1 (6 bases). CDR3 length: 14 residues. Germline CDR1 and CDR2: MNHEY and SMNVEV (reference sequence). The CDR3 bases are TGTGCCAGCGCCCCACGGACAGCCTCCTACGATCAGTACTTC. This codes for CASAPRTASYDQYF.

This clonotype was counted at least ten times. The chain links TRBV24-1 to TRBJ2-2; no clear D. Trimming took 4 bases from V and 0 from J, leaving 11 bases between them. The germline gives CDR1 KGHDR, CDR2 SFDVKD. CDR3 length: 16 amino acids. CDR3 nucleotide sequence: TGTGCCACCAGTGACGTGGGATCCACGAACACCGGGGAGCTGTTTTTT. Its translation: CATSDVGSTNTGELFF.